This note documents a single T cell receptor beta chain sequence. What antigen it recognizes has not been identified. Per-base quality was not reported, and no clone a single base away is much larger than it. The entry originates in a study of identical twins (TCRdb year 2016). At the level of the whole study: TCR alpha and beta repertoires from monozygotic twins, unrelated adults of various ages and cord blood were deep-sequenced to test whether fetal clonotypes persist. Replicate twin experiments were performed at different times using different library preparation protocols to rule out contamination. Here is what the overall study found, with its caveats: A weaker excess of twin sharing was found in beta out-of-frame sequences because the signal-to-noise ratio was lowered by fewer shared sequences. Because the same donors could not be followed over many years, the conclusions depended on cross-sectional statistical analysis. Compared with coincidental sharing between unrelated individuals, an excess of low generation-probability sequences was observed among out-of-frame TCR alpha sequences shared between twins. In monozygotic twins, recombination models systematically underestimated out-of-frame TCR alpha sharing, but the models matched the sharing seen between unrelated individuals. Fewer insertions were carried by abundant cord blood beta clonotypes; a weaker similar trend was observed in young adult naive repertoires, while no such trend was observed in memory repertoires. Zero-insertion analyses could be partly confounded by invariant T cells such as MAIT and iNKT, though diverse VJ usage argued against such confounding for most clonotypes.

Every donor in the study was a healthy Caucasian. Three unrelated non-twin adults were additionally sequenced: a male aged 18 to 29, a male aged 50 to 59 and a female aged 50 to 59. Miltenyi CD45RO+ enrichment and human naive T-cell isolation kits were used to isolate memory (CD45RO+) and naive T cells from PBMC. Libraries were built with 5' RACE. For sequencing, an Illumina HiSeq 2000 was employed. A universal primer binding site was added through template switching, and the final cDNA carried a unique molecular identifier so that TCR cDNA molecules could be counted accurately. First-strand cDNA for TCR alpha and beta chains was synthesized from specific primers in the conserved constant-segment region. To control for contamination, every cDNA library was double barcoded, receiving both a SMART-Mk sample barcode and Illumina barcodes. TruSeq adapter sequences along with Illumina sample barcodes were introduced in two successive PCR steps. TCR alpha and beta cDNA libraries were sequenced on the Illumina HiSeq platform with custom primers. Turning to the authors' computational methods: MiGEC was used to process raw reads and extract unique molecular identifiers, and MiXCR was used to find CDR3 positions. Recombination models were inferred per individual with the repgenHMM and IGoR tools using an EM algorithm. Shared clonotypes were analyzed with the tcR package in R, and sharing was normalized by the product of cloneset sizes. Out-of-frame nonproductive sequences were analyzed to study raw recombination free of thymic and clonal selection effects. In-frame beta chains were kept once TCRdb had trimmed the public reads at Q25 with fastp and called clones with MiXCR. Duplicate CDR3 protein sequences are folded into a single record with the most common DNA and genes. What appears here as the V and J calls and clone size reflects TCRdb's work, not the paper's. This sample lists around 670,000 distinct CDR3 sequences; over 5% were detected once. The ten top clones hold 1.5% to 2% of the sample.

The TCR comes from a man younger than 30 in good health. Source material: naive T cells sorted from blood. The sample's cell subset or site label, in plain terms: cells isolated with a human naive T-cell isolation kit.

The encoded CDR3 is CSAGGRVSRDEQYF. In nucleotides, the sequence is TGCAGCGCTGGGGGCAGGGTCTCTCGGGACGAGCAGTACTTC. This chain joins TRBV29-1 to TRBJ2-7; a tentative D call is TRBD1 (6 bases match). CDR1 and CDR2 are drawn from the germline V gene: SQVTM, ANQGSEA. The junction shows trimming of 7 bases on V and 5 bases on J, plus 21 bases between the germline ends. The CDR3 sequence holds 14 residues, the cysteine and phenylalanine included. The kept DNA is CDR3 alone, 42 bases in frame from the first base.